The clone carrying this T cell receptor beta chain was found a few times. The antigen remains unidentified. The CDR3 is cut off 3 residues early in the read; its end comes from the germline J gene. These data are taken from a study of T cell clonality in common variable immunodeficiency. The CDR3 runs to 15 residues. The V end lost 5 bases, the J end lost 5 bases, and 13 bases lay between the germline ends. Germline lookup yields CDR1 SSHAT and CDR2 FNYEAQ (reference sequence). Sequenced by immunoSEQ multiplex PCR; TCRdb stores in-frame clones only, minus some. The sample yields over 30,000 clones, without any singletons. Notes on the study in general: Compared with controls, CVID subjects had fewer shared TCRbeta clones. In common variable immunodeficiency, TCR beta chains reportedly carried fewer deletions and N-nucleotide insertions.

This sequence originates from a human donor with common variable immunodeficiency. J is TRBJ1-6 and V is TRBV7-7; tentative D call: TRBD1 (5 bases). The sample consisted of peripheral blood mononuclear cells. The CDR3 loop is CASSHPQGHNSPLHF. Incomplete CDR3 DNA: TGTGCCAGCAGCCATCCCCAGGGCCATAATTCACCC.